These T cell receptor beta chains were read from a single sample in a study of blood T cell repertoires in COVID-19. TCRdb keeps only in-frame clones here, not all; method: immunoSEQ multiplex PCR. Among tens of thousands of clones listed, about 86% were seen once. Sequenced: peripheral blood. Every receptor here comes from a man older than 75 with active COVID-19. The CDR3 runs from the conserved cysteine through the conserved F or W. A D gene is named only where the DNA matches it firmly. A row's size may be missing; if present it is once, few, many or a size class.

d_call	v_call	clone_size	j_call	cdr3_aa	cdr3_nt
NA	TRBV5-4	NA	TRBJ2-7	CASSRNRNVDEQYF	TGTGCCAGCAGCAGAAACAGGAACGTGGACGAGCAGTACTTC
TRBD1	TRBV11-3	NA	TRBJ2-3	CASSTGQGNTQYF	TGTGCCAGCAGCACCGGACAGGGGAATACGCAGTATTTT
TRBD1	TRBV6-2/TRBV6-3	NA	TRBJ2-3	CASSWEGGARTDTQYF	TGTGCCAGCAGTTGGGAAGGGGGCGCGAGAACAGATACGCAGTATTTT
NA	TRBV11-3	NA	TRBJ2-3	CASSQASDTQYF	TGTGCCAGCAGTCAGGCCTCAGATACGCAGTATTTT
TRBD2	TRBV19	NA	TRBJ2-2	CATDSRTSQTGELFF	TGTGCCACCGACTCGAGGACTAGTCAGACCGGGGAGCTGTTTTTT
NA	TRBV5-8	NA	TRBJ2-1	CASSYDKSPQFF	TGTGCCAGCAGTTACGACAAATCCCCGCAGTTCTTC
TRBD1	TRBV9	NA	TRBJ2-2	CASSDYRTGADTGELFF	TGTGCCAGCAGCGATTACCGGACAGGGGCCGACACCGGGGAGCTGTTTTTT
TRBD2	TRBV20-1	NA	TRBJ2-1	CSASGLAYPYNEQFF	TGCAGTGCTAGTGGACTAGCGTACCCCTACAATGAGCAGTTCTTC
NA	TRBV6-1	NA	TRBJ2-7	CASSENRGAGEQYF	TGTGCCAGCAGTGAAAACAGAGGTGCGGGCGAGCAGTACTTC
NA	TRBV5-1	NA	TRBJ2-3	CASSLVAGGTDTQYF	TGCGCCAGCAGCTTGGTCGCAGGGGGCACAGATACGCAGTATTTT
TRBD2	TRBV5-1	NA	TRBJ2-2	CASSTWTSGRWNTGELFF	TGCGCCAGCAGCACCTGGACTAGCGGGAGATGGAACACCGGGGAGCTGTTTTTT
NA	TRBV30	NA	TRBJ1-1	CAYRGSGKRAFF	TGTGCCTACCGGGGTTCTGGAAAGCGAGCTTTCTTT
TRBD1	TRBV18	NA	TRBJ1-2	CASSTGQAYYGYTF	TGTGCCAGCTCAACGGGACAGGCCTACTATGGCTACACCTTC
NA	TRBV7-6	NA	TRBJ1-4	CASSLEAGADEKLFF	TGTGCCAGCAGCTTAGAAGCGGGGGCTGATGAAAAACTGTTTTTT
NA	TRBV10-3	NA	TRBJ2-5	CAISESSRDSGTQYF	TGTGCCATCAGTGAGTCGAGTCGTGATAGCGGGACCCAGTACTTC
NA	TRBV7-2	NA	TRBJ2-7	CASSSAAASYEQYF	TGTGCCAGCAGCTCGGCGGCGGCCTCCTACGAGCAGTACTTC
NA	TRBV6-6	few	TRBJ1-5	CASSLQNSQPQHF	TGTGCCAGCAGTCTTCAGAATTCCCAGCCCCAGCATTTT
TRBD1	TRBV30	few	TRBJ1-1	CAWSPQGATYEAFF	TGTGCCTGGAGCCCTCAGGGGGCAACCTATGAAGCTTTCTTT
TRBD2	TRBV7-9	NA	TRBJ2-3	CASSYSVLAGSGTDTQYF	TGTGCCAGCAGCTACTCAGTGCTAGCGGGATCAGGCACAGATACGCAGTATTTT
NA	TRBV10-3	NA	TRBJ2-2	CAISESVGQTFTGELFF	TGTGCCATCAGTGAGTCTGTAGGACAGACCTTCACCGGGGAGCTGTTTTTT
TRBD1	TRBV4-3	NA	TRBJ1-1	CASSQTGGNTEAFF	TGCGCCAGCAGCCAGACAGGGGGGAACACTGAAGCTTTCTTT
NA	TRBV19	NA	TRBJ2-5	CASSIPGLGETQYF	TGTGCCAGTAGTATCCCAGGGCTCGGAGAGACCCAGTACTTC
NA	TRBV11-1	once	TRBJ2-1	CASSLGSYNEQFF	TGTGCCAGCAGCTTAGGCAGCTACAATGAGCAGTTCTTC
TRBD1	TRBV28	NA	TRBJ2-7	CASTLPLGQGTYEQYF	TGTGCCAGCACCCTCCCTTTGGGACAGGGAACCTACGAGCAGTACTTC